The 6 T cell receptor beta chains given below trace back to one sample, sequenced in a study of T-cell reconstitution after alpha-beta-depleted transplantation in children. Unique molecular identifiers featured in how the TCRbeta library was prepared. TCRdb itself ran the PCR reads through MiXCR, one entry per CDR3 protein. The sample lists 200,000 to 250,000 distinct CDR3 sequences; approximately 12% were seen once. The sample was PBMCs from the stem cell graft donor, taken from the stem cell graft. These receptors were collected from a human donor who donated a stem cell graft to a child with acute lymphoblastic leukemia.

This clonotype was detected ten times or more. J is TRBJ2-5 and V is TRBV12-3 or TRBV12-4; 12 positions agree with TRBD2. Losses at the gene ends were 1 base for V and 5 bases for J; bases not matched to a gene: 2. The CDR3 totals 15 residues. DNA of the CDR3: TGTGCCAGCAGTTTAGAACTAGCGGGAGGTGAGACCCAGTACTTC. Residues: CASSLELAGGETQYF.

This clonotype has at least ten counts. The V gene is TRBV20-1, the J gene TRBJ2-7, with 7 bases matching TRBD1. The trim removed 4 bases at V and 0 bases at J, leaving 0 bases unmatched. In germline, CDR1 is DFQATT, CDR2 SNEGSKA (reference sequence). The CDR3 covers 12 residues. CDR3 coding DNA: TGCAGTGCTACAGGGGGCTCCTACGAGCAGTACTTC. Its translation is CSATGGSYEQYF.

This clonotype was detected many times. The chain couples TRBV7-2 to TRBJ2-1, with 7 bases fitting TRBD2. V trimming: 5 bases; J trimming: 4 bases; junction bases outside the gene matches: 5. The CDR3 contains 14 residues. Germline V gene data show CDR1 as SGHTA and CDR2 as FQGNSA. In DNA, the CDR3 is TGTGCCAGCAGCAGAGAGCGGGGTTACAATGAGCAGTTCTTC. It translates to CASSRERGYNEQFF.

This chain uses TRBV12-3 or TRBV12-4 with TRBJ1-2; 7 nucleotides match TRBD1. CDR3 size: 15 residues. With 0 bases clipped from V and 5 bases from J, the junction kept 6 bases outside the gene matches. The CDR3 sequence: CASSLAPGQKYGYTF. DNA for the CDR3: TGTGCCAGCAGTTTAGCCCCGGGACAGAAATATGGCTACACCTTC.

This clonotype was detected many times. The chain combines TRBV20-1 with TRBJ2-7, with D tentatively TRBD2 (6 bases). This CDR3 is 15 amino acids long. V shed 0 bases and J shed 7 bases, with 19 bases lying between them. Germline V gene data show CDR1 as DFQATT and CDR2 as SNEGSKA (reference sequence). In DNA, the CDR3 is TGCAGTGCTAGAGATTGGAGGGATCCCTCGTGGGAGCAGTACTTC. Residues: CSARDWRDPSWEQYF.

The chain recombines TRBV7-9 with TRBJ2-5; 7 bases line up with TRBD2. With 3 bases clipped from V and 5 bases from J, the junction kept 9 bases outside the gene matches. CDR3 length equals 15 residues. The germline gives CDR1 SEHNR, CDR2 FQNEAQ (reference sequence). CDR3 region: CASSFLSGAGETQYF. The DNA for the CDR3 is TGTGCCAGCAGCTTCCTGTCGGGAGCGGGGGAGACCCAGTACTTC.